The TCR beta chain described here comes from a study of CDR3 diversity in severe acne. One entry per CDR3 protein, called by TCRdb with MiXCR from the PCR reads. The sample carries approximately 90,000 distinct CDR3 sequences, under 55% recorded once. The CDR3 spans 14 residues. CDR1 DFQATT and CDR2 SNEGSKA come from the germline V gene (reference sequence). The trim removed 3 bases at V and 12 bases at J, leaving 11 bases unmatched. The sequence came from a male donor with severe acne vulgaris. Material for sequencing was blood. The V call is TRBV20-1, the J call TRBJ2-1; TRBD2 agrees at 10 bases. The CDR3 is CSASTSGITDTQFF. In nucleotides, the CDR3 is TGCAGTGCTAGTACTAGCGGGATCACAGATACGCAGTTCTTC.